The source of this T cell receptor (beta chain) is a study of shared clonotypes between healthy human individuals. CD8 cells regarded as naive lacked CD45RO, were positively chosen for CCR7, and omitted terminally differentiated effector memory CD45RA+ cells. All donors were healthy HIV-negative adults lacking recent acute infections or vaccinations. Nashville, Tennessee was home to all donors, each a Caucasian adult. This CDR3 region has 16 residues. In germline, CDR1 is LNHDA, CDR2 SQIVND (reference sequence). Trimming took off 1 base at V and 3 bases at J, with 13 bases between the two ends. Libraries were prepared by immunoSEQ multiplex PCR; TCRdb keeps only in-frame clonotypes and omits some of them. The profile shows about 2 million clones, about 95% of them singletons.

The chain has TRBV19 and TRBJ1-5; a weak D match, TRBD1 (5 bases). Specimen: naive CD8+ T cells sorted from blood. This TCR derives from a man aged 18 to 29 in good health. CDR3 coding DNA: TGTGCCAGTAGTATAGCTCCGACAGAGATCAATCAGCCCCAGCATTTT. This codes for CASSIAPTEINQPQHF.